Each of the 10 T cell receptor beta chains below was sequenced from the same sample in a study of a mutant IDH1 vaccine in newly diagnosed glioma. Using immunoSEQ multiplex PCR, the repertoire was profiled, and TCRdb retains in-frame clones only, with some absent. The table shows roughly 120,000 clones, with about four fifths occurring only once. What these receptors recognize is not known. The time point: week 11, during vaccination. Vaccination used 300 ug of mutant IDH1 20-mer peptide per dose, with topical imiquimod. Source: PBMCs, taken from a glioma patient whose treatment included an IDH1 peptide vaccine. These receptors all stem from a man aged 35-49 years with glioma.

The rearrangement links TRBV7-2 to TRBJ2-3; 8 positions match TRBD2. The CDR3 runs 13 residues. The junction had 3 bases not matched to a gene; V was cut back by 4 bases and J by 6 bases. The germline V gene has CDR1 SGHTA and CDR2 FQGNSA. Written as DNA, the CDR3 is TGTGCCAGCAGCTCCCGACTAGCGGATACGCAGTATTTT. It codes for CASSSRLADTQYF.

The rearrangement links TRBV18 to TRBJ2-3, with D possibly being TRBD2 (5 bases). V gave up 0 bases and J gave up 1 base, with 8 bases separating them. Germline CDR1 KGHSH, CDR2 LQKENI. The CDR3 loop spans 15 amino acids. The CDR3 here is CASSPPGAGTDTQYF. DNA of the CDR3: TGTGCCAGCTCACCACCGGGAGCGGGCACAGATACGCAGTATTTT.

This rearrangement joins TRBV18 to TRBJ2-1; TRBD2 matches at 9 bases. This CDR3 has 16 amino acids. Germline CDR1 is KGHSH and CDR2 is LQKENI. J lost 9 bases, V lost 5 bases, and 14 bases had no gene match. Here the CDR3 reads CASSSAESGGLGEQFF. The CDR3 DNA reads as TGTGCCAGCTCATCCGCAGAGAGCGGGGGGTTGGGTGAGCAGTTCTTC.

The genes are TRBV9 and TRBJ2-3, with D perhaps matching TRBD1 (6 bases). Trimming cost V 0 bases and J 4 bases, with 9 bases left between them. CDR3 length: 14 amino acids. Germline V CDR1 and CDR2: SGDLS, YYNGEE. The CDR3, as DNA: TGTGCCAGCAGCGTAGGCAGGGGTCCAGATACGCAGTATTTT. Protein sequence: CASSVGRGPDTQYF.

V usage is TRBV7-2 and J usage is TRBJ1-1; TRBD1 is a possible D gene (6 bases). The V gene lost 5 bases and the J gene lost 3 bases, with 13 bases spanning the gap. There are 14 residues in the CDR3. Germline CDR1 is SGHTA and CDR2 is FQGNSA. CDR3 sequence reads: CASSSRGGYTEAFF. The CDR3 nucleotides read TGTGCCAGCAGCAGCAGGGGAGGATACACTGAAGCTTTCTTT.

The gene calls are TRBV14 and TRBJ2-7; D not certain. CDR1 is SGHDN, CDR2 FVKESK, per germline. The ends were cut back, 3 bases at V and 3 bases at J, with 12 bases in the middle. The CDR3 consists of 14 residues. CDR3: CASSQGIRSYEQYF. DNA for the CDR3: TGTGCCAGCAGCCAGGGGATTCGGAGCTACGAGCAGTACTTC.

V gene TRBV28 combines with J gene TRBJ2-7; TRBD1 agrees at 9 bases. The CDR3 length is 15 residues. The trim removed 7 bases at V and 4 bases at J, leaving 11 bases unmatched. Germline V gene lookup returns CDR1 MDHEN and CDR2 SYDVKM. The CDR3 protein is CASTAPTGGIYEQYF. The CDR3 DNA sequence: TGTGCCAGCACCGCTCCAACAGGGGGCATTTACGAGCAGTACTTC.

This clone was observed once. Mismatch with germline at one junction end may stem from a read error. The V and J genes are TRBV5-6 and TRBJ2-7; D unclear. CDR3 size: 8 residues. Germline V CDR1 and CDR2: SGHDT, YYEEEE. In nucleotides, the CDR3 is TGTGCCAGCAGCCCTAGGTGCTTC. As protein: CASSPRCF.

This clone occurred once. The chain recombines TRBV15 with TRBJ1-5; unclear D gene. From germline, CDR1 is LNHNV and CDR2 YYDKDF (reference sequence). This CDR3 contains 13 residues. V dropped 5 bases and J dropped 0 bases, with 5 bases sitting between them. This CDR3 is CATSPYSNQPQHF. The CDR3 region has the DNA TGTGCCACCAGCCCTTATAGCAATCAGCCCCAGCATTTT.

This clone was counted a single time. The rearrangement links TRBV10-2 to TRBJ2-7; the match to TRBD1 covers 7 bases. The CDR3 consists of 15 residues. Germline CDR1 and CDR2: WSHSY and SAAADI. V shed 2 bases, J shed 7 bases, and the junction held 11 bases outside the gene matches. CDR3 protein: CASSEPRDSIGEQYF. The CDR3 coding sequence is TGCGCCAGCAGTGAGCCGAGGGACAGCATCGGGGAGCAGTACTTC.